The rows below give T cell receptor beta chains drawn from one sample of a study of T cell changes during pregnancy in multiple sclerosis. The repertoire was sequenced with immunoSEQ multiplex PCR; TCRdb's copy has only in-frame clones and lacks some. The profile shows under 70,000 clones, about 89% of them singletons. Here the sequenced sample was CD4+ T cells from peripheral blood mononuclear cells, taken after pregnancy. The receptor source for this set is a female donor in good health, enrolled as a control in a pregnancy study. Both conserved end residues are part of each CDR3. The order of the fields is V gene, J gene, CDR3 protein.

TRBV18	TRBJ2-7	CASSPSIIGTGGGGEYF
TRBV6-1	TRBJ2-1	CASSLRLAYNEQFF
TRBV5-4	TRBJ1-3	CASKGEWENTIYF
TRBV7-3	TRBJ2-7	CASLEDDEPHSYTYEQYF
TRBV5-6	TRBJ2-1	CASSLIRNEQFF
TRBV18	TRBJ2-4	CASSPLPKGDIQYF
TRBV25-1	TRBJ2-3	CASSPPGDTQYF
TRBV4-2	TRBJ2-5	CASSQITGGHETQYF
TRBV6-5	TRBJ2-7	CASSYGSTGKYEQYF
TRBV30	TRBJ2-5	CAWSAVLGAQETQYF
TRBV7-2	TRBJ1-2	CASSPDSFSYGYTF
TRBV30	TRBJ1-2	CAWSPTGRRGHGYTF
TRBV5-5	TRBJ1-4	CASSFGNSNEKLFF
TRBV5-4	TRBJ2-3	CASSSPGPGTDTQYF
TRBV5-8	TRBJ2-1	CASREPGQGVNEQFF
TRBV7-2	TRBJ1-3	CASSLGRGGSGNTIYF